What follows describes a single T cell receptor (beta chain). Its specificity is unknown. After removal of 5 bases from V and 1 base from J, the junction contained 5 bases not matched to a gene. CDR3 length: 14 amino acids. The entry originates in a study of T cells after yellow fever vaccination. Looking at the study overall: Preparing low-cell-number fractions relied on SMART-Seq v4 Ultra Low Input. Overall study findings and caveats: FACS-sorted repertoires might harbor abundant contaminating clonotypes from the bulk population. The booster response re-showed most primary clones: roughly 97% CD4, almost 90% CD8.

Template switching with 5'RACE generated the TCR cDNA and added a universal primer site and UMIs. One entry per CDR3 protein results from TCRdb running MiXCR on the 5' RACE reads. The repertoire has nearly 550,000 distinct CDR3 sequences, 15% to 20% of them found once; the top ten carry 13% to 15%. This specimen consisted of PBMCs, obtained 15 days after the yellow fever booster vaccination. The receptor's source is a man younger than 45 who received the YFV17D yellow fever vaccine. This rearrangement joins TRBV12-3 or TRBV12-4 to TRBJ2-7; 7 nucleotides match TRBD2. CDR3: CASSPRLASYEQYF. The DNA for the CDR3 is TGTGCCAGCAGTCCAAGACTAGCTTCCTACGAGCAGTACTTC.